These 5 T cell receptor beta chains originate from one sample sequenced in a study of cytomegalovirus exposure and HLA in healthy donors. The PCR used 60 Vbeta and 13 Jbeta primers. Clones were sequenced by immunoSEQ multiplex PCR, and TCRdb holds only the in-frame ones, with some missing. The table has approximately 110,000 clones, 60% to 80% seen once. Sequenced material: PBMCs. These receptors were collected from a woman in her twenties or thirties in good health and CMV-seropositive.

The V gene is TRBV2, the J gene TRBJ2-3; TRBD1 aligns across 7 bases. The CDR3 has 14 amino acids. Germline CDR1 and CDR2: SNHLY and FYNNEI. J was trimmed by 14 bases and V by 6 bases; bases with no gene match: 17. In DNA form, the CDR3 reads TGTGCCAGCAGCGCGCCGACCGGACAGGTCCTTCCGTATTTT. Its translation is CASSAPTGQVLPYF.

A word on this clone: Relative to the germline gene, one junction end is altered; a read error may explain this. The chain uses TRBV7-7 and TRBJ2-3; TRBD1 agrees at 7 bases. CDR1 SSHAT and CDR2 FNYEAQ come from the germline V gene (reference sequence). The CDR3 length is 15 residues. The CDR3 spells CASSEGQISTDTQYF. In DNA form, the CDR3 reads TGTGCTAGCAGCGAGGGACAGATTAGCACAGATACGCAGTATTTT.

The V gene is TRBV9, the J gene TRBJ2-7, with a weak D call TRBD2 (5 bases). The CDR3 contains 15 residues. The ends were cut back, 4 bases at V and 2 bases at J, with 16 bases in the middle. Germline V gene sequence: CDR1 SGDLS, CDR2 YYNGEE. In nucleotides, the CDR3 is TGTGCCAGCAGCCCCCGGGGTGGGGTGGCCTACGAGCAGTACTTC. This gives the protein CASSPRGGVAYEQYF. The full variable domain, rest sourced from reference TRBV9 and TRBJ2-7, is DSGVTQTPKHLITATGQRVTLRCSPRSGDLSVYWYQQSLDQGLQFLIQYYNGEERAKGNILERFSAQQFPDLHSELNLSSLELGDSALYFCASSPRGGVAYEQYFGPGTRLTVT.

V is TRBV9 and J is TRBJ2-5, with a possible D match to TRBD2 (5 bases). The germline V and J ends were trimmed by 4 bases and 5 bases, with 12 bases remaining between them. The CDR3 is 13 amino acids. Germline V lookup: CDR1 SGDLS, CDR2 YYNGEE. The CDR3 bases are TGTGCCAGCAGCCACTACGGGGTGGAGACCCAGTACTTC. Its protein is CASSHYGVETQYF. The complete variable domain, with remaining parts taken from reference TRBV9 and TRBJ2-5, reads DSGVTQTPKHLITATGQRVTLRCSPRSGDLSVYWYQQSLDQGLQFLIQYYNGEERAKGNILERFSAQQFPDLHSELNLSSLELGDSALYFCASSHYGVETQYFGPGTRLLVL.

The V and J genes are TRBV19 and TRBJ2-5, with D tentatively TRBD2 (6 bases). The CDR3 runs to 14 residues. V gave up 6 bases and J gave up 2 bases, with 13 bases separating them. Germline lookup yields CDR1 LNHDA and CDR2 SQIVND (reference sequence). The CDR3 sequence is CASREASEQETQYF. Written as DNA, the CDR3 is TGTGCCAGTAGGGAGGCTAGCGAACAAGAGACCCAGTACTTC.